This T cell receptor (beta chain) was documented in a study of control samples from healthy donors and cancer patients. TCRdb keeps only in-frame clones here, not all; method: immunoSEQ multiplex PCR. The sample carries 150,000 or so clones, 85% to 95% recorded once. Specimen: PBMCs. This TCR was recovered from a man in his 60s with colorectal cancer.

This chain's CDR3 is CASSPGQQYTGELFF. The CDR3, as DNA: TGTGCCAGCAGCCCCGGACAGCAATACACCGGGGAGCTGTTTTTT. V and J are TRBV6-6 and TRBJ2-2; D is perhaps TRBD1 (6 bases). The CDR3 runs to 15 residues. CDR1 is MNHNY, CDR2 SVGAGI, per germline (reference sequence). The V gene lost 6 bases and the J gene lost 3 bases, with 14 bases spanning the gap.